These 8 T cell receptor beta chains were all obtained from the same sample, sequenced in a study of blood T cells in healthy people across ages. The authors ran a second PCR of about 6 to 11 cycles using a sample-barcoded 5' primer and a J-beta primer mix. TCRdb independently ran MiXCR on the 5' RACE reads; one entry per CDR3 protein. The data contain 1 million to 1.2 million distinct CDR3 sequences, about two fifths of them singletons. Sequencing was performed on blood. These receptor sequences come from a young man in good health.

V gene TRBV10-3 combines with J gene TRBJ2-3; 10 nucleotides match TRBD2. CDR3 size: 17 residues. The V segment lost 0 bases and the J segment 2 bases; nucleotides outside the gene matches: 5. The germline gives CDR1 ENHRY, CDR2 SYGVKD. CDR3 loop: CAISESITSGVTDTQYF. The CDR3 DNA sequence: TGTGCCATCAGTGAGTCGATCACTAGCGGGGTCACAGATACGCAGTATTTT.

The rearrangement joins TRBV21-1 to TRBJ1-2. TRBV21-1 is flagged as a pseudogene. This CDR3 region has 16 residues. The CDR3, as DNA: TGTGCCAGCATCCTTGGAAGGGTTGGGCATCACTATGGCTACACCTTC. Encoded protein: CASILGRVGHHYGYTF.

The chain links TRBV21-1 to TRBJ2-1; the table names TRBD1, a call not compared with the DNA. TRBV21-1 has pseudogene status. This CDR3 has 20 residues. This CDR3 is CASTQTGGADTRILANEQFF. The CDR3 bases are TGTGCCAGCACCCAGACAGGGGGCGCGGATACCCGCATTTTGGCCAATGAGCAGTTCTTC.

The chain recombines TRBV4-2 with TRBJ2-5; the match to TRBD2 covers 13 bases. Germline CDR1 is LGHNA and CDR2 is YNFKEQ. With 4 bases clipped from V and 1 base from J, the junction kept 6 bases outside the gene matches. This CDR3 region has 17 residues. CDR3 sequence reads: CASSPRLAGGRQETQYF. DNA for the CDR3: TGTGCCAGCAGCCCCCGACTAGCGGGGGGTCGCCAAGAGACCCAGTACTTC.

The CDR3 reads CASSLPRDGSPLHF. The CDR3 bases are TGTGCCAGCAGCCTCCCCCGGGACGGTTCACCCCTCCACTTT. V gene TRBV7-2 combines with J gene TRBJ1-6; possibly TRBD1 for D (5 bases). From germline, CDR1 is SGHTA and CDR2 FQGNSA. This CDR3 has 14 amino acids. With 5 bases removed from V and 9 bases from J, the gap between germline ends came to 14 bases.

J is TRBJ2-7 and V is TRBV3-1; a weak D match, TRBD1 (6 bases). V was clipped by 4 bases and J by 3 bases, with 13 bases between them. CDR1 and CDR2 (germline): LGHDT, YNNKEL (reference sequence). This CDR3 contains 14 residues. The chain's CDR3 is CASSRIQGNYEQYF. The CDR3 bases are TGTGCCAGCAGCCGTATACAGGGAAACTACGAGCAGTACTTC.

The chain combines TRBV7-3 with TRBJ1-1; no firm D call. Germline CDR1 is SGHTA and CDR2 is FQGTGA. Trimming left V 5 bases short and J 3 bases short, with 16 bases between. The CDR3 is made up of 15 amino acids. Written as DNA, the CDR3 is TGTGCCAGCAGCCCAGACGGACGGACTTACACTGAAGCTTTCTTT. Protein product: CASSPDGRTYTEAFF. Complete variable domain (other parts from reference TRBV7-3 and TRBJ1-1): GAGVSQTPSNKVTEKGKYVELRCDPISGHTALYWYRQSLGQGPEFLIYFQGTGAADDSGLPNDRFFAVRPEGSVSTLKIQRTERGDSAVYLCASSPDGRTYTEAFFGQGTRLTVV.

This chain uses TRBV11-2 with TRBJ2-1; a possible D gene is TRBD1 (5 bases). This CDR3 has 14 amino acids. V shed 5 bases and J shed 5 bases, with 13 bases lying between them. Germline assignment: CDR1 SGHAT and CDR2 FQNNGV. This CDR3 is CASSPRWGNNEQFF. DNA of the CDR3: TGTGCCAGCAGCCCGAGGTGGGGCAACAATGAGCAGTTCTTC.